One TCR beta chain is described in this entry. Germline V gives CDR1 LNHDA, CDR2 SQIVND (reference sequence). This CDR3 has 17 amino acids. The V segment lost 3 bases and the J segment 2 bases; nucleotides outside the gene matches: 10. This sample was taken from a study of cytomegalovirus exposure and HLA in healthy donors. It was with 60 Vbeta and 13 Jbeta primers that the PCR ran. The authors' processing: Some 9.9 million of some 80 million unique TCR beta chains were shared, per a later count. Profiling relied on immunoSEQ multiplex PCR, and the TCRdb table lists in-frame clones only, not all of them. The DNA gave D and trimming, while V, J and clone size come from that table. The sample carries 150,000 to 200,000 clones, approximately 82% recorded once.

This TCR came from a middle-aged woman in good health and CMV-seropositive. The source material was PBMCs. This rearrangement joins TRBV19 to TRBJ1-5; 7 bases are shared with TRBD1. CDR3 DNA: TGTGCCAGTAGTATCTCCTCGACAGGGTTCGGCAATCAGCCCCAGCATTTT. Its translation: CASSISSTGFGNQPQHF.